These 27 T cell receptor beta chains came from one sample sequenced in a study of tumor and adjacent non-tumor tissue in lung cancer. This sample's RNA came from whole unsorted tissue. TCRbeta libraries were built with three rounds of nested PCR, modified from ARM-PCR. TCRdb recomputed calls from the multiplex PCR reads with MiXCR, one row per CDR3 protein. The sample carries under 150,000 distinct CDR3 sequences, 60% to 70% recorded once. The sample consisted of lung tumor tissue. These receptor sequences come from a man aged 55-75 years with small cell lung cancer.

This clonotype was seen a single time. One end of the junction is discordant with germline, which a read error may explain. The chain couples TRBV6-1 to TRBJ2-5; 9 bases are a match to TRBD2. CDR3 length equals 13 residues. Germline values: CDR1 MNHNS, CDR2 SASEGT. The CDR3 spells CASGSGGLETKYF. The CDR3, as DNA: TGTGCCAGCGGTAGCGGGGGTTTGGAGACCAAGTACTTC.

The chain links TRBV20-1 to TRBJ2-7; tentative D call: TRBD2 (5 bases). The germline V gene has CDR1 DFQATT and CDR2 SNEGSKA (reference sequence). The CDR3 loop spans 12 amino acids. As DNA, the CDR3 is TGCGGTCCTACTACTAGCTCCTACGAGCAGTACGTC. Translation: CGPTTSSYEQYV.

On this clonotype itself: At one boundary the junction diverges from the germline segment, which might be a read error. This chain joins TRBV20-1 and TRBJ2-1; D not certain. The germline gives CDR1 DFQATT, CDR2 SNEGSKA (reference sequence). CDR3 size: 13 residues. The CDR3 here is CIALPTADHEQFF. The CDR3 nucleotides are TGCATTGCCCTCCCGACGGCAGACCATGAACAGTTCTTC.

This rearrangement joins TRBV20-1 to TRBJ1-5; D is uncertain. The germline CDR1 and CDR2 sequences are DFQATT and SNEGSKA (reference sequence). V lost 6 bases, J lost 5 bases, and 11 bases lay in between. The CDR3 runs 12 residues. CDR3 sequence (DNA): TGCAGTGCCGTAGAGCACTATCAGCCCCAGCATTTT. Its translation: CSAVEHYQPQHF.

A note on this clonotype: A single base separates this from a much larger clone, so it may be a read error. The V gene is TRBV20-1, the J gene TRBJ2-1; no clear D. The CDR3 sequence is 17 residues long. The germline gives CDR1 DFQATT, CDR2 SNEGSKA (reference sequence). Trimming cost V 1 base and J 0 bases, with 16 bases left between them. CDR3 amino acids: CSARALRGESSYNEQFF. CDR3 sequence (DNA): TGCAGTGCTAGAGCTCTCCGAGGAGAAAGCTCCTACAATGAGCAGTTCTTC.

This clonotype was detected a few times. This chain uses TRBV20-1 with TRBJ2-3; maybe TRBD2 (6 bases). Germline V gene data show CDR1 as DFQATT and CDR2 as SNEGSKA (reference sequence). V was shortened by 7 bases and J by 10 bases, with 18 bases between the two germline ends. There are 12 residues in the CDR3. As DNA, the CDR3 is TGCAGTGTTCCGCGGGATCTGGATGCGCAGTATTTT. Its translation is CSVPRDLDAQYF.

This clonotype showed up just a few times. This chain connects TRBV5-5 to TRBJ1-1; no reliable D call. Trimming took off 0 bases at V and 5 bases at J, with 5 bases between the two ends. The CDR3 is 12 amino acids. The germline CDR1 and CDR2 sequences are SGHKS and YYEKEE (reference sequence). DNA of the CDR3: TGTGCCAGCAGCTTGGGTGTAACTGAAGCTTTCTTT. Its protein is CASSLGVTEAFF. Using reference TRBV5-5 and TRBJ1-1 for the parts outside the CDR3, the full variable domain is DAGVTQSPTHLIKTRGQQVTLRCSPISGHKSVSWYQQVLGQGPQFIFQYYEKEERGRGNFPDRFSARQFPNYSSELNVNALLLGDSALYLCASSLGVTEAFFGQGTRLTVV.

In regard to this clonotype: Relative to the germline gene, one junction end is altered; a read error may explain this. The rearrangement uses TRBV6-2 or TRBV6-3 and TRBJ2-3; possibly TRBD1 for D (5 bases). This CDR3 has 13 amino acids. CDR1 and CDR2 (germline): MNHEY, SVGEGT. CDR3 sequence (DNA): TGTGTCAGCAAGGGGCGGAACACAGATACGCAGTATTTT. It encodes CVSKGRNTDTQYF.

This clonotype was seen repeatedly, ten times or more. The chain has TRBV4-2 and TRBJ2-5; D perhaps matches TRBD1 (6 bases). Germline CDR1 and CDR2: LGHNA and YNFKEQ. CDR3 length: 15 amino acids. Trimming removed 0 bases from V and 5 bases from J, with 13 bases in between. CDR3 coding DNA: TGTGCCAGCAGCCAAGAGAACAGGGCCGGGGAGACCCAGTACTTC. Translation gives CASSQENRAGETQYF.

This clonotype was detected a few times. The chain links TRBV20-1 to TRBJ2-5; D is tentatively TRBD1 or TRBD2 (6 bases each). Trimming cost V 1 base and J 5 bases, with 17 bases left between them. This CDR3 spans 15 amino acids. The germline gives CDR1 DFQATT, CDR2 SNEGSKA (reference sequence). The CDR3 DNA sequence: TGCAGTGCTAGAGTGGACTTCCGAGGGGGGGAGACCCAGTACTTC. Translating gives CSARVDFRGGETQYF.

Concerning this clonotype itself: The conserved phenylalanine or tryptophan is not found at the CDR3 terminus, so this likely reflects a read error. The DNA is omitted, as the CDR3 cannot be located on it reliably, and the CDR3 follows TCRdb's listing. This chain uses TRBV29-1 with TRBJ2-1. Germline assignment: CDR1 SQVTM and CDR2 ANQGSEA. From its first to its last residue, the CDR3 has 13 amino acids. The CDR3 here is CSGIAYRSNEQFL.

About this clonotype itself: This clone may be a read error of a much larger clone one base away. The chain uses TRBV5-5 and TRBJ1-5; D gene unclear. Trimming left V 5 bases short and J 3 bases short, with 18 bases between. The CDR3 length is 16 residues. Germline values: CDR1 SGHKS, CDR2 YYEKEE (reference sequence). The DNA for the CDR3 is TGTGCCAGCAGGATGGGCTGGGTCCAACCCAATCAGCCCCAGCATTTT. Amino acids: CASRMGWVQPNQPQHF.

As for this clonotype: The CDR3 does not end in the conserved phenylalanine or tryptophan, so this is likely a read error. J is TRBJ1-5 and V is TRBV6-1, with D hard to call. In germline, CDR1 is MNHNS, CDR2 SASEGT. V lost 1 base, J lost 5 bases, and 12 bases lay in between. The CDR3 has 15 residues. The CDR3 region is CASSEGTRLHQPQHS. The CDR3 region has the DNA TGTGCCAGCAGTGAAGGTACTCGGTTGCATCAGCCCCAGCATTCT.

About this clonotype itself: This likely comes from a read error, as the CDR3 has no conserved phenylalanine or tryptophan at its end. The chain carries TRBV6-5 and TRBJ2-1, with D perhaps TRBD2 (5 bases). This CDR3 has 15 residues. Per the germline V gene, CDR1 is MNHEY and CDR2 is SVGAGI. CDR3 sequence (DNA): TGTGCCAGCAGTTCTCTGACTATCGGGAACAATAAGCAGTTCTTA. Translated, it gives CASSSLTIGNNKQFL.

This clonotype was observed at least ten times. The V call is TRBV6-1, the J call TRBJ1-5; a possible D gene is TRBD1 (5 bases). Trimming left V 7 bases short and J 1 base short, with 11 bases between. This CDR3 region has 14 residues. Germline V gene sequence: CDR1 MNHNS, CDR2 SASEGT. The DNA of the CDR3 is TGTGCCAGCATAATTAGGGGAAGCAATCAGCCCCAGCATTTT. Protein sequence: CASIIRGSNQPQHF.

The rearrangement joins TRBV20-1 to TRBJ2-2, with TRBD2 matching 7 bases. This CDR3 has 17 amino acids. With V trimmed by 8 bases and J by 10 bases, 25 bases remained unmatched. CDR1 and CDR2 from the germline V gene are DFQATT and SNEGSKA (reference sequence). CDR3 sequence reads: CSPPSSVPRELSEELFF. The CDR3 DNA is TGCAGTCCCCCATCCTCAGTGCCGCGGGAGTTGAGCGAGGAGCTGTTTTTT.

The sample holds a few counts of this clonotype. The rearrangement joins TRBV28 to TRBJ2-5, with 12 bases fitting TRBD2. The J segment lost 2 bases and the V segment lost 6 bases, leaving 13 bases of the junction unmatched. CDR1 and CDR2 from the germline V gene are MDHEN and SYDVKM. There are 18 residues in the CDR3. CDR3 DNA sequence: TGTGCCAGCAGGACCACTAGCGGGAGGAGGGCAAGGCAAGAGACCCAGTACTTC. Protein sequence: CASRTTSGRRARQETQYF. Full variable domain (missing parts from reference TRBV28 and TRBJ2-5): DVKVTQSSRYLVKRTGEKVFLECVQDMDHENMFWYRQDPGLGLRLIYFSYDVKMKEKGDIPEGYSVSREKKERFSLILESASTNQTSMYLCASRTTSGRRARQETQYFGPGTRLLVL.

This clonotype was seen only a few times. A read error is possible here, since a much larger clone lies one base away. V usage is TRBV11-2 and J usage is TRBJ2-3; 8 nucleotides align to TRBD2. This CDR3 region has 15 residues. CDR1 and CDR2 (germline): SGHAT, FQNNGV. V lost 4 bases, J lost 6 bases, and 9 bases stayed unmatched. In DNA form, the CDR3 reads TGTGCCAGCAGCTCTGGAGCGGGAGTGGGGGATACGCAGTATTTT. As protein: CASSSGAGVGDTQYF.

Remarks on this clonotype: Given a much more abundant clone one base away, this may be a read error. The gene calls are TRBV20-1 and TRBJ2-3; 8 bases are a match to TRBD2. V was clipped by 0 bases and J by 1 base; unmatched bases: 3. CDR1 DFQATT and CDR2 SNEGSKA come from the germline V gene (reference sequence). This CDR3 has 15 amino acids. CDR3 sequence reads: CSARDIAGCTDTQYF. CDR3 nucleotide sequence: TGCAGTGCTAGAGATATAGCGGGATGCACAGATACGCAGTATTTT.

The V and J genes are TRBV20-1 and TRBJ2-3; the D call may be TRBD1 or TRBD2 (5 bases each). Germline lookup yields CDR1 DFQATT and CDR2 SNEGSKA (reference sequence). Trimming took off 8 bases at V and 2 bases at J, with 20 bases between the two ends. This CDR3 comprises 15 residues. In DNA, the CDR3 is TGCAGTACTTCCCGACTATGGGGCCTCACAGATACGCAGTATTTT. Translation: CSTSRLWGLTDTQYF.

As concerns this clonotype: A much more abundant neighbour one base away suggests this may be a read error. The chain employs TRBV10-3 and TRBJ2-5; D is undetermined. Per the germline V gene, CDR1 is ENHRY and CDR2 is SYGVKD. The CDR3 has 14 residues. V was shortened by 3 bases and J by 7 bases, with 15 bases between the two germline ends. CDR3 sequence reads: CAISDLVLPGTQYF. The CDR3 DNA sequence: TGTGCCATCAGTGACCTGGTCCTGCCGGGGACCCAGTACTTC.

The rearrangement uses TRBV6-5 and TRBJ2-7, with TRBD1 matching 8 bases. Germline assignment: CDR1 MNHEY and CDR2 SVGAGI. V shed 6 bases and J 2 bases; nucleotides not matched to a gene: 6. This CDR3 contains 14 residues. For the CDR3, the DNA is TGTGCCAGCAGGTCCAACAGGGGGGCCTACGAGCAGTACTTC. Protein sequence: CASRSNRGAYEQYF.

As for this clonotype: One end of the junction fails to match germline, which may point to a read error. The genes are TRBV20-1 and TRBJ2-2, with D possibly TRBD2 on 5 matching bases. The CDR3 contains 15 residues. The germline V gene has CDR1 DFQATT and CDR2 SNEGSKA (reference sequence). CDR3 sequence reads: CSDPHGGGSTGELFF. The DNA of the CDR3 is TGCAGCGATCCACATGGCGGCGGCAGCACCGGGGAGTTGTTTTTT.

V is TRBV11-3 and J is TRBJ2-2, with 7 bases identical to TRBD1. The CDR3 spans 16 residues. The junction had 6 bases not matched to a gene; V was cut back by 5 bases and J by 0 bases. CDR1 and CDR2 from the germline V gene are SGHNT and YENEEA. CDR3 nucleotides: TGTGCCAGCAGCCTACATGGGACAGCGAACACCGGGGAGCTGTTTTTT. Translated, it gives CASSLHGTANTGELFF.

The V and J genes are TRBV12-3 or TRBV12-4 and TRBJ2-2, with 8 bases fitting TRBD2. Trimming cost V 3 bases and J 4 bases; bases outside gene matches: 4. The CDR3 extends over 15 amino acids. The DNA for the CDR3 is TGTGCCAGCAGTTTGAGGCTAGCGGGCACCGGGGAGCTGTTTTTT. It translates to CASSLRLAGTGELFF.

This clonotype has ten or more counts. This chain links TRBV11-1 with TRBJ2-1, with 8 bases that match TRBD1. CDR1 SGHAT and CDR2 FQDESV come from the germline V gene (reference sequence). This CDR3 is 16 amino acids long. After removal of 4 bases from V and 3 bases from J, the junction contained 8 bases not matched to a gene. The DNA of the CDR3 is TGTGCCAGCAGCTCCCGGGACAGGCTCGACTACAATGAGCAGTTCTTC. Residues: CASSSRDRLDYNEQFF.

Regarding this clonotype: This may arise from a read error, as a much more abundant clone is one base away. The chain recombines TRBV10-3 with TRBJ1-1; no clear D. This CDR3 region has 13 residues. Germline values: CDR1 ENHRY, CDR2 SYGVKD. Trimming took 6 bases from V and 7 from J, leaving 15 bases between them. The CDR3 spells CAIRSWQADEAFF. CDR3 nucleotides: TGTGCCATCAGGTCATGGCAGGCAGATGAAGCTTTCTTT.